Below are 9 T cell receptor beta chains sequenced from a single sample in a study of T-cell reconstitution after alpha-beta-depleted transplantation in children. TCRbeta library preparation incorporated unique molecular identifiers. TCRdb redid the calling of the PCR reads with MiXCR, one entry per CDR3 protein. The sample yields 450,000 to 500,000 distinct CDR3 sequences, approximately 12% seen once. The specimen was PBMCs from the stem cell graft donor, collected from the stem cell graft. The receptors here all came from a human donor who donated a stem cell graft to a child with combined immunodeficiency.

This clonotype appeared many times. The rearrangement uses TRBV30 and TRBJ2-5, with D unresolved. V was pared by 0 bases and J by 5 bases, with 10 bases between. The CDR3 loop spans 13 amino acids. Germline assignment: CDR1 GTSNPN and CDR2 SVGIG (reference sequence). The CDR3 reads CAWSVRGGETQYF. The DNA for the CDR3 is TGTGCCTGGAGTGTACGCGGTGGGGAGACCCAGTACTTC.

J is TRBJ2-3 and V is TRBV2; TRBD2 matches 11 bases. The CDR3 consists of 16 residues. The germline V gene has CDR1 SNHLY and CDR2 FYNNEI. V lost 7 bases to trimming and J lost 2 bases; unmatched junction nucleotides: 8. CDR3: CASKGLAVYLTDTQYF. The DNA for the CDR3 is TGTGCCAGCAAGGGACTAGCGGTCTACCTCACAGATACGCAGTATTTT.

This clonotype was detected many times. The chain couples TRBV9 to TRBJ2-2; D remains unclear. The V and J ends lost 0 bases and 1 base respectively, with 4 bases between them. CDR3 length: 14 amino acids. Germline CDR1 reads SGDLS; CDR2 reads YYNGEE. CDR3 amino acids: CASSVVQNTGELFF. The CDR3 DNA is TGTGCCAGCAGCGTAGTGCAGAACACCGGGGAGCTGTTTTTT.

This clonotype came up many times. This sequence joins TRBV7-2 and TRBJ2-3; TRBD2 matches at 9 bases. Looked up from germline, CDR1 is SGHTA and CDR2 is FQGNSA. V was clipped by 1 base and J by 2 bases; unmatched bases: 4. This CDR3 region has 16 residues. This CDR3 reads CASSLVSGGNTDTQYF. The CDR3, as DNA: TGTGCCAGCAGCTTAGTTAGCGGGGGAAACACAGATACGCAGTATTTT.

This clonotype turned up a few times. V gene TRBV20-1 combines with J gene TRBJ2-1; no reliable D call. The CDR3 is 15 residues long. The V end was cut by 6 bases, the J end by 1 base, with 16 bases between. Looked up from germline, CDR1 is DFQATT and CDR2 is SNEGSKA (reference sequence). CDR3 bases: TGCAGTGCCCGGCCGGGTCCCATTTCCTACAATGAGCAGTTCTTC. Its protein product is CSARPGPISYNEQFF.

The V call is TRBV18, the J call TRBJ2-1; D possibly corresponds to TRBD2 (5 bases). The CDR3 runs 12 residues. The V end lost 5 bases, the J end lost 10 bases, and 12 bases lay between the germline ends. Per the germline V gene, CDR1 is KGHSH and CDR2 is LQKENI. DNA for the CDR3: TGTGCCAGCTCAGCGGCACGGGAAGAGCAGTTCTTC. Translating gives CASSAAREEQFF. Based on the CDR3 plus reference TRBV18 and TRBJ2-1, the full variable domain is NAGVMQNPRHLVRRRGQEARLRCSPMKGHSHVYWYRQLPEEGLKFMVYLQKENIIDESGMPKERFSAEFPKEGPSILRIQQVVRGDSAAYFCASSAAREEQFFGPGTRLTVL.

This clonotype showed up many times. V usage is TRBV5-1 and J usage is TRBJ2-3; 11 nucleotides agree with TRBD2. The CDR3 has 18 residues. V shed 0 bases and J 3 bases; nucleotides not matched to a gene: 9. Germline assignment: CDR1 SGHRS and CDR2 YFSETQ. The CDR3 reads CASSLELAGGRRTDTQYF. Written as DNA, the CDR3 is TGCGCCAGCAGCTTGGAGCTAGCGGGGGGTCGACGGACAGATACGCAGTATTTT.

This clonotype occurred a few times. The V and J genes are TRBV24-1 and TRBJ2-7, with 12 bases matching TRBD2. V trimming: 6 bases; J trimming: 0 bases; junction bases outside the gene matches: 2. CDR1 and CDR2 (germline): KGHDR, SFDVKD. CDR3 length: 15 amino acids. The CDR3 DNA follows: TGTGCCACCAGTCCGACTAGCGGGGGCTCCTACGAGCAGTACTTC. It specifies CATSPTSGGSYEQYF.

This clonotype was observed a few times. The gene calls are TRBV28 and TRBJ2-3, with 9 bases identical to TRBD2. The CDR3 has 14 amino acids. Germline loops: CDR1 MDHEN, CDR2 SYDVKM. V gave up 3 bases and J gave up 8 bases; unmatched junction bases: 6. The CDR3 nucleotides are TGTGCCAGCAGTTTCCTAGCGGGGAGGGGTACGCAGTATTTT. It translates to CASSFLAGRGTQYF.